This T cell receptor beta chain derives from a study of CXCR3-negative and CXCR3-positive naive CD8 T cells. Notes on this clonotype: The antigen is not known.

Whole-study results and caveats: In CXCR3-positive naive cells, the TRB CDR3s were more hydrophobic than in CXCR3-negative naive cells.

CDR1 SEHNR and CDR2 FQNEAQ come from the germline V gene (reference sequence). The CDR3 extends over 14 amino acids. Libraries of TRB cDNA were made by 5' RACE and carried UMIs. TCRdb re-called the 5' RACE reads and shows each CDR3 protein once, DNA omitted. The sample has tens of thousands of distinct CDR3 sequences. Sequenced sample: naive CXCR3+ CD8+ T cells from blood. Subset described: CD45RO-CCR7+CD27+CD95- naive CD8+ T cells expressing CXCR3 (TNR3+). V and J are TRBV7-9 and TRBJ2-4; checking the TCRdb D call of TRBD1 is not possible without DNA. This clonotype originated in a human donor in good health. Some clones in this sample may be carry-over from other donors' samples. The CDR3 sequence is CASSPALGYDIQYF.